The 11 T cell receptor beta chains in this list originate from one sample, sequenced in a study of CD4 T cells in relation to SARS-CoV-2 and coronaviruses. These receptors have no known antigen. Before the COVID-19 pandemic, during about 2011-2019, CD4+ T cells were taken from unexposed donors. The cells were cultured for approximately 10 days before CD4+ T cells were isolated. Measured with immunoSEQ multiplex PCR; TCRdb has only the in-frame clones, and not every one. The sample shows approximately 24,000 clones, about 81% of them seen only once. Sequencing used CD4+ T cells from PBMCs, cultured in vitro. All receptors come from a human donor in good health.

The V call is TRBV6-5, the J call TRBJ1-2; 8 bases agree with TRBD1. The CDR3 loop spans 13 amino acids. The germline V gene has CDR1 MNHEY and CDR2 SVGAGI. With 6 bases clipped from V and 5 bases from J, the junction kept 5 bases outside the gene matches. The CDR3 coding sequence is TGTGCCAGCAGCGCACAGGGGGAGTATGGCTACACCTTC. Residues: CASSAQGEYGYTF.

This clone was picked up a small number of times. The chain is built from TRBV5-1 and TRBJ2-2; TRBD1 matches at 9 bases. The trim removed 5 bases at V and 6 bases at J, leaving 8 bases unmatched. This CDR3 has 15 residues. Looked up from germline, CDR1 is SGHRS and CDR2 is YFSETQ. The CDR3 here is CASSMGQGPPGELFF. For the CDR3, the DNA is TGCGCCAGCAGTATGGGACAGGGACCCCCCGGGGAGCTGTTTTTT.

The chain links TRBV7-9 to TRBJ2-1; TRBD2 matches 9 bases. This CDR3 spans 15 amino acids. J gave up 7 bases and V 3 bases, and 7 bases lay outside the gene matches. In germline, CDR1 is SEHNR, CDR2 FQNEAQ (reference sequence). CDR3 loop: CASSFSGRWLNEQFF. In nucleotides, the CDR3 is TGTGCCAGCAGCTTCAGCGGGAGGTGGTTGAATGAGCAGTTCTTC.

CDR3 sequence: CATSAGTGTGYNEQFF. The CDR3 region has the DNA TGTGCCACCAGTGCGGGGACCGGGACAGGCTACAATGAGCAGTTCTTC. V is TRBV24-1 and J is TRBJ2-1; TRBD1 matches at 8 bases. The trim removed 5 bases at V and 3 bases at J, leaving 8 bases unmatched. This CDR3 region has 16 residues. CDR1 and CDR2 from the germline V gene are KGHDR and SFDVKD.

This clone has more than one count but fewer than ten. This chain connects TRBV27 to TRBJ2-7; D is unclear. Germline CDR1 and CDR2: MNHEY and SMNVEV (reference sequence). Trimming took 6 bases from V and 4 from J, leaving 13 bases between them. This CDR3 spans 13 amino acids. In nucleotides, the CDR3 is TGTGCCAGCAGGTCAGGTTTCCCTTACGAGCAGTACTTC. It is translated as CASRSGFPYEQYF.

The chain has TRBV5-6 and TRBJ2-7, with D unclear. The CDR3 contains 12 residues. Germline-derived CDR1 and CDR2 are SGHDT and YYEEEE. Trimming cost V 2 bases and J 3 bases, with 6 bases left between them. The CDR3 region has the DNA TGTGCCAGCAGCTTTTCGTACTACGAGCAGTACTTC. Its translation is CASSFSYYEQYF.

This CDR3 reads CASSPQWGTDTQYF. The CDR3 DNA follows: TGTGCCAGCAGCCCGCAGTGGGGTACAGATACGCAGTATTTT. V gene TRBV7-2 combines with J gene TRBJ2-3, with no clear D. Germline CDR1 and CDR2: SGHTA and FQGNSA. The V and J ends lost 5 bases and 3 bases respectively, with 12 bases between them. The CDR3 is made up of 14 amino acids.

This clone appeared once. The chain couples TRBV3-1 (or the pseudogene TRBV3-2) to TRBJ2-1; 14 nucleotides align to TRBD2. Germline V gene data show CDR1 as LGHDT and CDR2 as YNNKEL (reference sequence). V was clipped by 4 bases and J by 8 bases; unmatched bases: 13. This CDR3 has 18 amino acids. CDR3 DNA: TGTGCCAGCAGCCTGACGGGACTAGCGGGAGTGTTGGTATATGAGCAGTTCTTC. Translating gives CASSLTGLAGVLVYEQFF.

The chain links TRBV19 to TRBJ1-2; the D gene is possibly TRBD1 (6 bases). Germline V gene sequence: CDR1 LNHDA, CDR2 SQIVND (reference sequence). The CDR3 is 15 residues long. Between the trimmed V and J ends, which lost 5 bases and 7 bases, there was a span of 20 bases. CDR3 residues: CASSPAGGAGAGYTF. The CDR3 DNA reads as TGTGCCAGTAGTCCAGCAGGAGGGGCGGGGGCTGGCTACACCTTC.

The gene calls are TRBV10-3 and TRBJ1-3, with D tentatively TRBD1 (5 bases). Germline V gene lookup returns CDR1 ENHRY and CDR2 SYGVKD. Trimming shortened V by 3 bases and J by 0 bases, and 12 bases separated the two germline ends. There are 16 residues in the CDR3. CDR3 bases: TGTGCCATCAGTGAAATACAGGATTACTCTGGAAACACCATATATTTT. Translation gives CAISEIQDYSGNTIYF.

The V and J genes are TRBV7-9 and TRBJ1-6; maybe TRBD1 (5 bases). The CDR3 sequence is 12 residues long. Germline lookup yields CDR1 SEHNR and CDR2 FQNEAQ (reference sequence). Trimming pared 4 bases from V and 13 bases from J, leaving 11 bases between. CDR3 sequence (DNA): TGTGCCAGCAGCTCACAGGACTTCCCCCTCCACTTT. Amino acid sequence: CASSSQDFPLHF.